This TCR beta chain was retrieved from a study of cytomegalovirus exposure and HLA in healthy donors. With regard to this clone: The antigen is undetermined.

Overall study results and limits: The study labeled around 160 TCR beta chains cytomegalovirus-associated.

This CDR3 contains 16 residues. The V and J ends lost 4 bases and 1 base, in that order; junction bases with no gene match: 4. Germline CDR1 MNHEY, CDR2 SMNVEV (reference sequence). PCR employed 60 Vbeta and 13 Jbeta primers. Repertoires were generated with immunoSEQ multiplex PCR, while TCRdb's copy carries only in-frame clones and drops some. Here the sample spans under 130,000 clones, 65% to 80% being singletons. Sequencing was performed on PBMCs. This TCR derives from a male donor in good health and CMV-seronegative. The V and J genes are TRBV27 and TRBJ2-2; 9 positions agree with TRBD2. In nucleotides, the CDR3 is TGTGCCAGCAGTTCTACTAGCGGGTGGAACACCGGGGAGCTGTTTTTT. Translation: CASSSTSGWNTGELFF.